Listed below are T cell receptor beta chains from one sample, sequenced in a study of blood T cell repertoires in COVID-19. Repertoires were generated with immunoSEQ multiplex PCR, while TCRdb's copy carries only in-frame clones and drops some. This table has about 370,000 clones, just under 90% appearing once. The sequenced sample was PBMCs or T cells enriched from blood (not recorded which). The receptors here all came from a woman aged 30 to 39 who had recovered from COVID-19. CDR3s include the opening cysteine and the closing phenylalanine or tryptophan. D genes are given only for firm matches. Size is stated for part of the rows, as once, few or many counts, or as a class when the clone is expanded.

CDR3 DNA | CDR3 protein | V gene | D gene | clone size | J gene | CDR3 length
TGTGCCAGCAGAAGCAACAGCCCCTATGGCTACACCTTC | CASRSNSPYGYTF | TRBV2 | - | - | TRBJ1-2 | 13
TGCAGTGCTAGAAGCGGGAGTGGGCAGTTCTTC | CSARSGSGQFF | TRBV20-1 | TRBD2 | - | TRBJ2-1 | 11
TGCAGTGCGGGGACATCCTACGAGCAGTACTTC | CSAGTSYEQYF | TRBV20-1 | - | - | TRBJ2-7 | 11
TGCGCCAGCAGCTTGACGACAATAAACAATGAGCAGTTCTTC | CASSLTTINNEQFF | TRBV5-1 | - | once | TRBJ2-1 | 14
TGTGCCAGCAGCTTAGGTCCAGGTCTTGGCTACGAGCAGTACTTC | CASSLGPGLGYEQYF | TRBV11-2 | - | - | TRBJ2-7 | 15
TGTGCCATCAGTGGACAGAATAGCAATCAGCCCCAGCATTTT | CAISGQNSNQPQHF | TRBV10-3 | - | - | TRBJ1-5 | 14
TGCGCCAGCAGTGAGCGTGGTTTAGGGAGCGAGCAGTTCTTC | CASSERGLGSEQFF | TRBV10-1 | - | - | TRBJ2-1 | 14
TGTGCCAGCAGTTCCGCTAGCGGGAGTGGGCAGTACTTC | CASSSASGSGQYF | TRBV6-5 | TRBD2 | few | TRBJ2-7 | 13
TGCGCCAGCAGCCATTTGACAGGGACTTTGAATTCACCCCTCCACTTT | CASSHLTGTLNSPLHF | TRBV4-1 | TRBD1 | - | TRBJ1-6 | 16
TGCGCCAGCAGCGCGGAACGAAAACAGGGGATTTGGGTTTCCGGGGAGCTGTTTTTT | CASSAERKQGIWVSGELFF | TRBV5-1 | TRBD1 | - | TRBJ2-2 | 19
TGCGCCAGCAGCTTTACTAGCGGGCCGACAGATACGCAGTATTTT | CASSFTSGPTDTQYF | TRBV5-1 | TRBD2 | - | TRBJ2-3 | 15
TGTGCCTGGAGCCCGGGACAGAGCAGCAATCAGCCCCAGCATTTT | CAWSPGQSSNQPQHF | TRBV30 | TRBD1 | - | TRBJ1-5 | 15
TGTGCCAGCAGCCCCTCCCGAGTGAAGCGGAACACTGAAGCTTTCTTT | CASSPSRVKRNTEAFF | TRBV11-1 | - | - | TRBJ1-1 | 16
TGTGCCAGCAGAAATTTCCTCGGGGGGACGGTTAACACCGGGGAGCTGTTTTTT | CASRNFLGGTVNTGELFF | TRBV27 | TRBD2 | once | TRBJ2-2 | 18
TGTGCCTGGAGCGCACCCAGGGGAGGGATGAACACTGAAGCTTTCTTT | CAWSAPRGGMNTEAFF | TRBV30 | - | - | TRBJ1-1 | 16
TGTGCCAGCAGTTTCCATGGCAGGGCTGGAAACACCATATATTTT | CASSFHGRAGNTIYF | TRBV28 | - | - | TRBJ1-3 | 15
TGTGCCAGCTCACCCTTGCCGGCTGGTAGCGGGAGGGGTCAAGAGACCCAGTACTTC | CASSPLPAGSGRGQETQYF | TRBV18 | TRBD2 | - | TRBJ2-5 | 19
TGCGCCAGCAGCCCCGGCGGGGCGAGCTCCTACGAGCAGTACTTC | CASSPGGASSYEQYF | TRBV5-1 | - | - | TRBJ2-7 | 15
TGTGCCACCAGTGACATTGGACTAGCGGGATTAAATGAGCAGTTCTTC | CATSDIGLAGLNEQFF | TRBV24-1 | TRBD2 | - | TRBJ2-1 | 16
TGTGCCAGCAGCCACCGTGGGACAAGCCATGGATTCTACGAGCAGTACTTC | CASSHRGTSHGFYEQYF | TRBV11-2 | - | - | TRBJ2-7 | 17
TGCGCCAGCAGCTTGGTCCCCGGAGGTAATCAGCCCCAGCATTTT | CASSLVPGGNQPQHF | TRBV5-1 | - | - | TRBJ1-5 | 15
TGTGCCAGCAGCTTGAGCACGTTGAACACTGAAGCTTTCTTT | CASSLSTLNTEAFF | TRBV5-4 | - | - | TRBJ1-1 | 14
TGCAGTGCTATCTACCGGGACAGCAACCTCTTT | CSAIYRDSNLF | TRBV20-1 | TRBD1 | - | TRBJ1-6 | 11
TGTGCCAGCAGCTCAGGGGGAGATAATGAAAAACTGTTTTTT | CASSSGGDNEKLFF | TRBV7-9 | TRBD1 | - | TRBJ1-4 | 14
TGTGCCAGCCCAGGGGGCGTCGGCTATGGCTACACCTTC | CASPGGVGYGYTF | TRBV2 | TRBD1 | - | TRBJ1-2 | 13
TGTGCCAGCAGCTTAGTGGACAATTACTATGGCTACACCTTC | CASSLVDNYYGYTF | TRBV11-2 | - | - | TRBJ1-2 | 14
TGCGCCAGCAGCCCGGGACAGCTCTATGGCTACACCTTC | CASSPGQLYGYTF | TRBV5-1 | TRBD1 | - | TRBJ1-2 | 13
TGTGCCATCAGTGAGTCGAGCGGATATGGCTACACCTTC | CAISESSGYGYTF | TRBV10-3 | - | - | TRBJ1-2 | 13
TGTGCCAGCTCACCAGGGACTAGCGGGAGGCCGGTCTTTTCCTACAATGAGCAGTTCTTC | CASSPGTSGRPVFSYNEQFF | TRBV18 | TRBD2 | - | TRBJ2-1 | 20
TGTGCCTGTGGGAGGGTTCACACTGAAGCTTTCTTT | CACGRVHTEAFF | TRBV30 | - | - | TRBJ1-1 | 12
TGCAGCGTTGCGTTGGGACAGGCGGGGGGGAAACTGTTTTTT | CSVALGQAGGKLFF | TRBV29-1 | TRBD1 | - | TRBJ1-4 | 14
TGCGCCAGCAGCTCAGTCCACGTCAACTATGGCTACACCTTC | CASSSVHVNYGYTF | TRBV5-1 | - | - | TRBJ1-2 | 14
TGTGCCAGCTCACCACTCCCGACAGGAAGGAACACTGAAGCTTTCTTT | CASSPLPTGRNTEAFF | TRBV18 | - | few | TRBJ1-1 | 16
TGTGCCAGCAGGGGGACTGCACACTATGGCTACACCTTC | CASRGTAHYGYTF | TRBV27 | - | - | TRBJ1-2 | 13
TGTGCCAGCAGCCCCGGACACATGAACACTGAAGCTTTCTTT | CASSPGHMNTEAFF | TRBV5-6 | - | - | TRBJ1-1 | 14
TGCAGCGTTGATCTGAGCAAAGAGACCCAGTACTTC | CSVDLSKETQYF | TRBV29-1 | - | once | TRBJ2-5 | 12
TGTGCCAGCAGCGAGGATTCAGGGAACACTGAAGCTTTCTTT | CASSEDSGNTEAFF | TRBV9 | - | - | TRBJ1-1 | 14
TGTGCCAGCAGGAAAGGGCCAGGGGACACAGATACGCAGTATTTT | CASRKGPGDTDTQYF | TRBV6-4 | - | - | TRBJ2-3 | 15
TGTGCCAGCAGCCAAGGGACGGTAGCGAGCGAGCAGTACTTC | CASSQGTVASEQYF | TRBV3-1/TRBV3-2 | - | - | TRBJ2-7 | 14
TGTGCCTGTACTCGGACAGGGCCCCTATTTGTCGACACTGAAGCTTTCTTT | CACTRTGPLFVDTEAFF | TRBV30 | TRBD1 | - | TRBJ1-1 | 17
TGCGCCAGCAGCCCTGGGGAGGGGGTCACTGAAGCTTTCTTT | CASSPGEGVTEAFF | TRBV4-3 | - | - | TRBJ1-1 | 14
TGTGCCAGCTCACCCGACAGGCACACTGAAGCTTTCTTT | CASSPDRHTEAFF | TRBV18 | - | - | TRBJ1-1 | 13
TGTGCCAGCGAGATGGGGGCCGACACCGGGGAGCTGTTTTTT | CASEMGADTGELFF | TRBV6-5 | - | - | TRBJ2-2 | 14
TGTGCCAGCAGAGACCCGGGGTCTGGCTACACCTTC | CASRDPGSGYTF | TRBV27 | - | - | TRBJ1-2 | 12
TGTGCCAGCAGAGCGGGATGGCAGGATACGCAGTATTTT | CASRAGWQDTQYF | TRBV27 | TRBD2 | - | TRBJ2-3 | 13
TGTGCCTGGAGTCAAGGACGGGAGAATTCACCCCTCCACTTT | CAWSQGRENSPLHF | TRBV30 | - | - | TRBJ1-6 | 14
TGTGCCAGCTCACCACCGTCCACGGACAGGGGCGAAGCTTTCTTT | CASSPPSTDRGEAFF | TRBV18 | TRBD1 | - | TRBJ1-1 | 15
TGCGCCAGCAGCCAAGATCGACTAGTTGGAATCTACGAGCAGTACTTC | CASSQDRLVGIYEQYF | TRBV4-3 | - | - | TRBJ2-7 | 16
TGTGCTAGTGGTTTAGTCCAGGGGTCGAACACTGAAGCTTTCTTT | CASGLVQGSNTEAFF | TRBV12-5 | - | - | TRBJ1-1 | 15
TGCGCCAGCAGCTTGGCCGGGACAGGGGGAAATGAGCAGTTCTTC | CASSLAGTGGNEQFF | TRBV5-1 | TRBD1 | - | TRBJ2-1 | 15
TGTGCCAGCAGTTTCGGGATAGACTACGAGCAGTACTTC | CASSFGIDYEQYF | TRBV27 | - | - | TRBJ2-7 | 13
TGCGCCAGCAGTGACAATTGGCCCCGGGAGGTTAATTCACCCCTCCACTTT | CASSDNWPREVNSPLHF | TRBV5-1 | - | - | TRBJ1-6 | 17
TGTGCCACCAGTGGGAGGGGATCTCAGCCCCAGCATTTT | CATSGRGSQPQHF | TRBV24-1 | - | few | TRBJ1-5 | 13
TGCAGCGTCCAGGGCTATAGCAATCAGCCCCAGCATTTT | CSVQGYSNQPQHF | TRBV29-1 | - | few | TRBJ1-5 | 13
TGTGCCAGCAGCTCCCCAGGCCTCCCAGCTGAAAAACTGTTTTTT | CASSSPGLPAEKLFF | TRBV6-5 | - | few | TRBJ1-4 | 15